One and the same sample provided the 30 T cell receptor beta chains below, sequenced in a study of memory CD4+ T cells and cytomegalovirus serostatus. Only in-frame clones appear in the TCRdb table, and some are missing; sequencing was by immunoSEQ multiplex PCR. The repertoire consists of 60,000 to 70,000 clones, with around 80% occurring once and the leading ten covering roughly 0.48%. Single viable CD3+CD4+CD8-CD45RO+ cells were sorted as the memory CD4+ T cells. Sequencing was done on a sample of memory CD4+ T cells from blood. These receptors all stem from an adult in good health and CMV-seronegative. Some clones in this sample may be carry-over from other donors' samples.

The V and J genes are TRBV19 and TRBJ2-7, with D perhaps matching TRBD1 or TRBD2 (5 bases each). The germline V gene encodes CDR1 LNHDA and CDR2 SQIVND (reference sequence). V lost 7 bases and J lost 5, with 9 bases in between. The length of the CDR3 is 11 residues. The chain's CDR3 is CASTRGNEQYF. The CDR3 nucleotides read TGTGCCAGTACACGGGGCAACGAGCAGTACTTC. The variable domain in full, with the rest retrieved from reference TRBV19 and TRBJ2-7, is DGGITQSPKYLFRKEGQNVTLSCEQNLNHDAMYWYRQDPGQGLRLIYYSQIVNDFQKGDIAEGYSVSREKKESFPLTVTSAQKNPTAFYLCASTRGNEQYFGPGTRLTVT.

The V call is TRBV5-4, the J call TRBJ1-1, with 12 bases that match TRBD1. Germline V gene data show CDR1 as SGHNT and CDR2 as YYREEE (reference sequence). The CDR3 spans 16 residues. J lost 0 bases, V lost 4 bases, and 4 bases had no gene match. DNA for the CDR3: TGTGCCAGCAGCCCGGGACAGGGGGCCATGAACACTGAAGCTTTCTTT. Amino acid sequence: CASSPGQGAMNTEAFF.

This sequence joins TRBV27 and TRBJ1-6; 10 bases fit TRBD1. This CDR3 is built from 16 residues. V was pared by 6 bases and J by 7 bases, with 9 bases of the junction left unmatched. Germline assignment: CDR1 MNHEY and CDR2 SMNVEV (reference sequence). The CDR3 here is CASSPVRTGGNSPLHF. The CDR3 DNA is TGTGCCAGCAGCCCGGTCCGGACAGGGGGAAATTCACCCCTCCACTTT.

This chain links TRBV7-6 with TRBJ2-2, with D perhaps matching TRBD2 (5 bases). The CDR3 is 16 amino acids. The germline V gene encodes CDR1 SGHVS and CDR2 FNYEAQ. V lost 5 bases and J 5 bases, leaving 18 bases between the germline ends. The CDR3 spells CASSRTALARTGELFF. The CDR3 DNA sequence: TGTGCCAGCAGCCGGACGGCTCTAGCCCGAACCGGGGAGCTGTTTTTT. The full variable domain, completed using reference TRBV7-6 and TRBJ2-2, is GAGVSQSPRYKVTKRGQDVALRCDPISGHVSLYWYRQALGQGPEFLTYFNYEAQQDKSGLPNDRFSAERPEGSISTLTIQRTEQRDSAMYRCASSRTALARTGELFFGEGSRLTVL.

The V and J genes are TRBV29-1 and TRBJ1-1, with D possibly matching TRBD1 (5 bases). V shed 4 bases and J shed 7 bases, with 13 bases lying between them. Germline V gene data show CDR1 as SQVTM and CDR2 as ANQGSEA. The CDR3 runs to 12 residues. CDR3 loop: CSVASAGLEAFF. The CDR3 bases are TGCAGCGTTGCTAGTGCAGGGCTTGAAGCTTTCTTT. Combining the CDR3 with reference TRBV29-1 and TRBJ1-1 gives the whole variable domain SAVISQKPSRDICQRGTSLTIQCQVDSQVTMMFWYRQQPGQSLTLIATANQGSEATYESGFVIDKFPISRPNLTFSTLTVSNMSPEDSSIYLCSVASAGLEAFFGQGTRLTVV.

Only one count was recorded for this clone. V and J are TRBV4-1 and TRBJ2-1, with 7 nucleotides matching TRBD2. Unmatched junction bases numbered 8, after V lost 0 bases and J lost 6 bases. The CDR3 is made up of 16 amino acids. Germline V CDR1 and CDR2: MGHRA, YSYEKL. CDR3: CASSQDPSSGRNEQFF. CDR3 in DNA: TGCGCCAGCAGCCAAGATCCCTCTAGCGGCCGCAATGAGCAGTTCTTC.

The V call is TRBV2, the J call TRBJ2-3; 8 nucleotides agree with TRBD2. The CDR3 length is 16 residues. CDR1 is SNHLY and CDR2 is FYNNEI in the germline V gene. Losses at the gene ends were 6 bases for V and 6 bases for J; bases not matched to a gene: 14. CDR3 sequence reads: CASRGWLAGSSDTQYF. The CDR3, as DNA: TGTGCCAGCAGGGGCTGGCTAGCGGGTTCCTCTGATACGCAGTATTTT.

The rearrangement joins TRBV6-4 to TRBJ2-7; 7 bases are a match to TRBD2. CDR1 is MRHNA, CDR2 SNTAGT, per germline. V lost 4 bases, J lost 1 base, and 7 bases stayed unmatched. The CDR3 has 15 residues. CDR3 sequence (DNA): TGTGCCAGCAGTGTTAACGGGGGGACTTCCTACGAGCAGTACTTC. Its protein product is CASSVNGGTSYEQYF.

The chain joins TRBV5-4 to TRBJ1-2; no clear D gene. The CDR3 has 15 amino acids. Germline loops: CDR1 SGHNT, CDR2 YYREEE (reference sequence). Between the trimmed V and J ends, which lost 4 bases and 6 bases, there was a span of 19 bases. This CDR3 reads CASSPSLGWGHGYTF. The CDR3 nucleotides are TGTGCCAGCAGCCCCTCCCTCGGGTGGGGTCATGGCTACACCTTC.

For the CDR3, the DNA is TGTGCCAGCACCGCCGGGACTAGTAAGGAGACCCAGTACTTC. It codes for CASTAGTSKETQYF. The rearrangement joins TRBV7-2 to TRBJ2-5; TRBD2 matches at 8 bases. The V gene end was trimmed by 7 bases and the J gene end by 5 bases; junction bases not matched to a gene: 9. CDR1 SGHTA and CDR2 FQGNSA come from the germline V gene. This CDR3 contains 14 residues.

The gene calls are TRBV27 and TRBJ2-2; tentatively, D is TRBD2 (5 bases). CDR3 size: 15 residues. Between the trimmed V and J ends, which lost 0 bases and 5 bases, there was a span of 10 bases. Germline V CDR1 and CDR2: MNHEY, SMNVEV (reference sequence). The CDR3 region has the DNA TGTGCCAGCAGTTTATCGAGGGTGTTGACCGGGGAGCTGTTTTTT. This translates into CASSLSRVLTGELFF.

The genes are TRBV6-5 and TRBJ2-1; TRBD2 matches at 7 bases. The CDR3 consists of 16 residues. In germline, CDR1 is MNHEY, CDR2 SVGAGI. Trimming at V came to 0 bases and at J to 3 bases, leaving 5 bases not matched to a gene. CDR3 DNA: TGTGCCAGCAGTTACTCGGGCGGGAGACGCTACAATGAGCAGTTCTTC. Translated: CASSYSGGRRYNEQFF.

This clone was observed a few times. The rearrangement uses TRBV5-1 and TRBJ1-2; 11 bases are shared with TRBD1. CDR1 SGHRS and CDR2 YFSETQ come from the germline V gene. The CDR3 covers 13 residues. V lost 4 bases and J lost 14; bases outside the gene matches: 10. The CDR3 region is CASSGGQGEPGTF. In DNA form, the CDR3 reads TGCGCCAGCAGCGGGGGACAGGGGGAGCCTGGGACCTTC.

V and J are TRBV6-5 and TRBJ2-2, with D tentatively TRBD2 (6 bases). Germline V gives CDR1 MNHEY, CDR2 SVGAGI. This CDR3 is 15 amino acids long. V lost 6 bases and J 0 bases, leaving 11 bases between the germline ends. The CDR3 spells CASRGLNANTGELFF. The DNA of the CDR3 is TGTGCCAGCAGGGGACTGAACGCGAACACCGGGGAGCTGTTTTTT.

This clone was observed a handful of times. This chain connects TRBV7-2 to TRBJ1-5; TRBD1 matches at 8 bases. CDR3 length equals 14 residues. J lost 8 bases, V lost 5 bases, and 8 bases had no gene match. CDR1 and CDR2 (germline): SGHTA, FQGNSA. CDR3 region: CASSLGQGGEPQHF. The CDR3, as DNA: TGTGCCAGCAGCCTTGGACAGGGTGGGGAGCCCCAGCATTTT. Full variable domain (remainder filled in from reference TRBV7-2 and TRBJ1-5): GAGVSQSPSNKVTEKGKDVELRCDPISGHTALYWYRQSLGQGLEFLIYFQGNSAPDKSGLPSDRFSAERTGGSVSTLTIQRTQQEDSAVYLCASSLGQGGEPQHFGDGTRLSIL.

V and J are TRBV9 and TRBJ2-3; 13 bases align to TRBD2. CDR1 and CDR2 from the germline V gene are SGDLS and YYNGEE. The CDR3 spans 16 residues. Trimming took 0 bases from V and 6 from J; bases not matched to a gene: 4. DNA for the CDR3: TGTGCCAGCAGCGTAGAAGGACTAGCGGGGGCCGATACGCAGTATTTT. Its protein product is CASSVEGLAGADTQYF.

V gene TRBV4-3 combines with J gene TRBJ2-2; D possibly corresponds to TRBD1 (5 bases). V gave up 1 base and J gave up 1 base, with 13 bases separating them. This CDR3 comprises 17 residues. Germline V gene sequence: CDR1 LGHNA, CDR2 YSLEER. The CDR3 sequence: CASSQGVDIRNTGELFF. CDR3 coding DNA: TGCGCCAGCAGCCAAGGTGTGGACATCCGGAACACCGGGGAGCTGTTTTTT.

J is TRBJ2-7 and V is TRBV5-1; 8 nucleotides align to TRBD1. Germline lookup yields CDR1 SGHRS and CDR2 YFSETQ. V dropped 5 bases and J dropped 3; count of bases not matched to a gene: 7. The CDR3 is 14 residues long. The CDR3 loop is CASSKDRDDYEQYF. For the CDR3, the DNA is TGCGCCAGCAGTAAGGACAGGGATGACTACGAGCAGTACTTC.

This chain joins TRBV5-1 and TRBJ1-2; possibly TRBD1 for D (5 bases). Deletions cut 0 bases from V and 7 bases from J, with 10 bases between. The CDR3 sequence is 13 residues long. In germline, CDR1 is SGHRS, CDR2 YFSETQ. The CDR3 is CASSLEGTSGYTF. The DNA for the CDR3 is TGCGCCAGCAGCTTGGAAGGGACGAGTGGCTACACCTTC.

This rearrangement joins TRBV4-3 to TRBJ2-3; 11 bases line up with TRBD1. Germline loops: CDR1 LGHNA, CDR2 YSLEER. CDR3 length equals 14 residues. J lost 8 bases, V lost 5 bases, and 6 bases had no gene match. CDR3 DNA sequence: TGCGCCAGCAGCTCCGGACAGGGGGCGGCTACGCAGTATTTT. This gives the protein CASSSGQGAATQYF.

This chain uses TRBV7-2 with TRBJ2-7, with 8 bases matching TRBD1. The V gene's germline CDR1 is SGHTA and CDR2 FQGNSA. This CDR3 spans 14 amino acids. The ends lost 5 bases at V and 7 bases at J; junction bases unmatched: 10. The CDR3 here is CASSGRTGLKEQYF. DNA for the CDR3: TGTGCCAGCAGCGGCCGGACAGGGCTAAAGGAGCAGTACTTC.

This clone was seen just once. The rearrangement links TRBV10-3 to TRBJ2-2; TRBD2 agrees at 10 bases. The CDR3 consists of 15 residues. The J segment lost 7 bases and the V segment lost 4 bases, leaving 6 bases of the junction unmatched. Germline loops: CDR1 ENHRY, CDR2 SYGVKD. The chain's CDR3 is CAISGLAGDSGELFF. CDR3 coding DNA: TGTGCCATCAGTGGCCTAGCGGGAGATAGCGGGGAGCTGTTTTTT.

The rearrangement uses TRBV5-1 and TRBJ1-2; tentatively, D is TRBD1 (6 bases). Germline loops: CDR1 SGHRS, CDR2 YFSETQ. The CDR3 is 12 residues long. V was clipped by 4 bases and J by 11 bases, with 15 bases between them. CDR3 nucleotides: TGCGCCAGCAGCCCACAGGGTGCGGGGTACACCTTC. Protein: CASSPQGAGYTF.

The rearrangement uses TRBV5-4 and TRBJ1-4, with D unclear. The V and J ends lost 0 bases and 8 bases respectively, with 14 bases between them. Per germline, CDR1 SGHNT and CDR2 YYREEE (reference sequence). The CDR3 spans 15 residues. The CDR3 loop reads CASSLGPLPREKLFF. As DNA, the CDR3 is TGTGCCAGCAGCTTGGGACCCCTTCCGAGGGAAAAACTGTTTTTT.

There are a few counts of this clone. The rearrangement links TRBV7-8 to TRBJ1-5; TRBD1 is a possible D gene (5 bases). Germline CDR1 SGHVS, CDR2 FQNEAQ. This CDR3 is built from 14 residues. V lost 5 bases, J lost 7 bases, and 15 bases lay in between. The CDR3 loop is CASSPDSLRQPQHF. CDR3 in DNA: TGTGCCAGCAGCCCAGACAGTTTAAGGCAGCCCCAGCATTTT.

The chain employs TRBV6-1 and TRBJ1-5; D is possibly TRBD1 (6 bases). In germline, CDR1 is MNHNS, CDR2 SASEGT. Trimming removed 5 bases at V and 2 bases at J, with 13 bases between. This CDR3 is built from 15 residues. The CDR3 nucleotides are TGTGCCAGCAGTTCCAGGGGTCTGGGCAATCAGCCCCAGCATTTT. Its protein is CASSSRGLGNQPQHF.

This clone has only one observation. The rearrangement joins TRBV28 to TRBJ2-2; 9 bases are shared with TRBD2. This CDR3 has 16 amino acids. With 6 bases clipped from V and 5 bases from J, the junction kept 10 bases outside the gene matches. Germline loops: CDR1 MDHEN, CDR2 SYDVKM. The CDR3 loop is CASRPTAGGRTGELFF. In nucleotides, the CDR3 is TGTGCCAGCAGGCCTACGGCGGGAGGGAGGACCGGGGAGCTGTTTTTT. Filled out from reference TRBV28 and TRBJ2-2, the complete variable domain reads DVKVTQSSRYLVKRTGEKVFLECVQDMDHENMFWYRQDPGLGLRLIYFSYDVKMKEKGDIPEGYSVSREKKERFSLILESASTNQTSMYLCASRPTAGGRTGELFFGEGSRLTVL.

V is TRBV7-2 and J is TRBJ2-1; D is unresolved. The V gene's germline CDR1 is SGHTA and CDR2 FQGNSA. The CDR3 contains 12 residues. Deletions cut 5 bases from V and 8 bases from J, with 10 bases between. The CDR3 here is CASSPQRDEQFF. CDR3 nucleotides: TGTGCCAGCAGCCCCCAGAGAGATGAGCAGTTCTTC.

This chain connects TRBV29-1 to TRBJ1-2, with 9 bases fitting TRBD1. V gave up 4 bases and J gave up 8 bases; unmatched junction bases: 11. CDR1 is SQVTM and CDR2 is ANQGSEA in the germline V gene. The CDR3 is 14 residues long. CDR3 residues: CSVAPTGGKGGYTF. Written as DNA, the CDR3 is TGCAGCGTTGCACCGACAGGGGGGAAGGGGGGCTACACCTTC.

The chain joins TRBV2 to TRBJ2-1; D is possibly TRBD1 or TRBD2 (6 bases each). The CDR3 runs 11 residues. V shed 10 bases and J shed 10 bases, with 14 bases lying between them. In germline, CDR1 is SNHLY, CDR2 FYNNEI. DNA for the CDR3: TGTGCCAATAGGGGGGAAGTGGAGCAGTTCTTC. Translated, it gives CANRGEVEQFF.